Included here is one T cell receptor beta chain sequence, with context. As yet, its antigen is unknown. A read error may explain this, as a much larger clone is one base away. This sample is part of a study of shared clonotypes between healthy human individuals. Study-wide background: The plates for each donor numbered three CD4 naive, three CD4 memory, two CD8 naive and one CD8 memory. Study conclusions and caveats: When naive CD4 clonotypes were compared across a few donors, 5% to 5.5% were shared.

Clones were read by immunoSEQ multiplex PCR, and TCRdb kept only the in-frame ones, dropping some. The sample records about 1.1 million clones, 70% to 80% being singletons. V was pared by 4 bases and J by 1 base, with 3 bases between. The CDR3 has 11 amino acids. Germline CDR1 GTSNPN, CDR2 SVGIG (reference sequence). The sequence was obtained from a man between 18 and 29 years old in good health. Some clones in this sample may be carry-over from other donors' samples. The sample comprised memory CD4+ T cells from PBMCs. Subset reported: CD45RA-negative fraction. The chain carries TRBV30 and TRBJ2-3; no definite D call. This CDR3 reads CAWTGTDTQYF. CDR3 sequence (DNA): TGTGCCTGGACCGGCACAGATACGCAGTATTTT.